This section outlines one T cell receptor beta chain sequence together with its context. Other DNA sequences in the sample encode the same CDR3. This specimen belongs to a study of blood T cell repertoires in COVID-19. Study-level information: PBMCs, B-cell-depleted T cells, or T cells were the source of the cDNA or gDNA that made up the material.

This table comes from immunoSEQ multiplex PCR, and its TCRdb copy is limited to in-frame clones, with some not included. The sample shows 400,000 or so clones, 80% to 90% of them seen only once. V shed 6 bases and J shed 4 bases, with 10 bases lying between them. The CDR3 sequence is 11 residues long. The germline CDR1 and CDR2 sequences are SQVTM and ANQGSEA. Seattle's cohort entered during active infection and was followed longitudinally. The rearrangement links TRBV29-1 to TRBJ2-7, with D possibly TRBD1 on 5 matching bases. This TCR was sampled from a young man with COVID-19, enrolled during active disease. The sequencing input was peripheral blood. The CDR3 protein is CSVETAYEQYF. CDR3 coding DNA: TGCAGCGTCGAGACAGCTTACGAGCAGTACTTC.